This passage covers 15 T cell receptor beta chains from one sample sequenced in a study of cytomegalovirus exposure and HLA in healthy donors (TCRdb year 2017). Receptors were amplified or captured by the immunoSEQ multiplex PCR assay. For the multiplex PCR, a mixture combining 60 forward primers for TCR Vbeta segments and 13 reverse primers for TCR Jbeta segments was used. TCRdb stores this immuneACCESS table with in-frame sequences only. Part of the clones is absent; in the studies checked, under half of the shortfall reflects unresolved V genes, and no reason is known for the rest. For this sample the table gives about 220,000 clones, of which around 79% were detected only once. The ten largest clones capture approximately 2% of the sample. Sequencing was done on a sample of PBMCs. The receptors originated from a male donor in good health and CMV-seronegative.

This sequence joins TRBV5-4 and TRBJ2-7; D gene ambiguous. CDR1 is SGHNT and CDR2 is YYREEE in the germline V gene (reference sequence). V lost 4 bases and J 4 bases, leaving 18 bases between the germline ends. This CDR3 comprises 15 residues. The CDR3 bases are TGTGCCAGCAGCCCCCTTTCCCCTAGATGGTACGAGCAGTACTTC. This codes for CASSPLSPRWYEQYF.

The V gene is TRBV7-7, the J gene TRBJ1-1, with D perhaps TRBD1 (6 bases). Trimming left V 0 bases short and J 1 base short, with 15 bases between. The CDR3 is 17 amino acids. Germline V gene data show CDR1 as SSHAT and CDR2 as FNYEAQ (reference sequence). The CDR3 nucleotides read TGTGCCAGCAGCTTAGCGCCCGCAACAGGGACGAACACTGAAGCTTTCTTT. As protein: CASSLAPATGTNTEAFF.

The V and J genes are TRBV30 and TRBJ1-6; tentatively, D is TRBD1 (5 bases). The CDR3 extends over 15 amino acids. Trimming stripped 4 bases from V and 9 bases from J, with 19 bases between. Germline-derived CDR1 and CDR2 are GTSNPN and SVGIG (reference sequence). The CDR3 nucleotides are TGTGCCTGGAAATTCGACAGCACCAACAGTTCACCCCTCCACTTT. This gives the protein CAWKFDSTNSSPLHF.

J is TRBJ2-7 and V is TRBV30; 11 bases are a match to TRBD1. Germline V gene lookup returns CDR1 GTSNPN and CDR2 SVGIG (reference sequence). The CDR3 spans 12 residues. The V gene end was trimmed by 5 bases and the J gene end by 3 bases; junction bases not matched to a gene: 0. CDR3 sequence: CAWGTGGYEQYF. CDR3 coding DNA: TGTGCCTGGGGGACAGGGGGCTACGAGCAGTACTTC. Supplemented by reference TRBV30 and TRBJ2-7, the full variable domain reads SQTIHQWPATLVQPVGSPLSLECTVEGTSNPNLYWYRQAAGRGLQLLFYSVGIGQISSEVPQNLSASRPQDRQFILSSKKLLLSDSGFYLCAWGTGGYEQYFGPGTRLTVT.

The count of this clone is one. DNA of the CDR3: TGTGCCAGCAGCGTAGCTGGGGTAGCGGGAGGGCCTGGAGATACGCAGTATTTT. Protein product: CASSVAGVAGGPGDTQYF. V usage is TRBV9 and J usage is TRBJ2-3; 11 bases map to TRBD2. This CDR3 has 18 amino acids. V lost 0 bases to trimming and J lost 5 bases; unmatched junction nucleotides: 11. Germline CDR1 SGDLS, CDR2 YYNGEE.

The gene calls are TRBV25-1 and TRBJ2-7, with TRBD2 matching 8 bases. Germline V gene sequence: CDR1 MGHDK, CDR2 SYGVNS. J lost 2 bases, V lost 5 bases, and 11 bases had no gene match. The CDR3 loop spans 16 amino acids. The CDR3 is CASSRPGLERPYEQYF. CDR3 DNA sequence: TGTGCCAGCAGTAGGCCGGGACTAGAACGTCCCTACGAGCAGTACTTC.

The chain uses TRBV25-1 and TRBJ1-1; 8 bases map to TRBD1. V lost 2 bases, J lost 3 bases, and 14 bases stayed unmatched. The CDR3 has 18 residues. Looked up from germline, CDR1 is MGHDK and CDR2 is SYGVNS. The CDR3 DNA reads TGTGCCAGCAGTGAAATCGGACAGGGTGAGTCCGGGGACACTGAAGCTTTCTTT. Translated, it gives CASSEIGQGESGDTEAFF.

The V and J genes are TRBV7-2 and TRBJ1-2, with a weak D call TRBD1 (6 bases). The CDR3 consists of 14 residues. Trimming left V 2 bases short and J 7 bases short, with 14 bases between. Looked up from germline, CDR1 is SGHTA and CDR2 is FQGNSA. This chain's CDR3 is CASSLRAGDSGYTF. CDR3 sequence (DNA): TGTGCCAGCAGCTTAAGGGCAGGGGATAGTGGCTACACCTTC. The full variable domain, in which reference TRBV7-2 and TRBJ1-2 provide the parts outside the CDR3, is GAGVSQSPSNKVTEKGKDVELRCDPISGHTALYWYRQSLGQGLEFLIYFQGNSAPDKSGLPSDRFSAERTGGSVSTLTIQRTQQEDSAVYLCASSLRAGDSGYTFGSGTRLTVV.

The chain employs TRBV11-3 and TRBJ1-2, with 10 bases that match TRBD1. The ends lost 5 bases at V and 6 bases at J; junction bases unmatched: 3. The CDR3 loop spans 13 amino acids. From germline, CDR1 is SGHNT and CDR2 YENEEA. This CDR3 is CASSRDRGDGYTF. The CDR3 bases are TGTGCCAGCAGCCGGGACAGGGGCGATGGCTACACCTTC.

The V gene is TRBV19, the J gene TRBJ1-1, with D possibly being TRBD1 (6 bases). The V and J ends lost 3 bases and 9 bases respectively, with 8 bases between them. The germline CDR1 and CDR2 sequences are LNHDA and SQIVND (reference sequence). CDR3 length equals 11 residues. CDR3: CASSMGGQAFF. The DNA for the CDR3 is TGTGCCAGTAGTATGGGGGGGCAAGCTTTCTTT. Full variable domain (outside the CDR3, taken from reference TRBV19 and TRBJ1-1): DGGITQSPKYLFRKEGQNVTLSCEQNLNHDAMYWYRQDPGQGLRLIYYSQIVNDFQKGDIAEGYSVSREKKESFPLTVTSAQKNPTAFYLCASSMGGQAFFGQGTRLTVV.

The chain recombines TRBV5-5 with TRBJ1-1; maybe TRBD1 (6 bases). The germline gives CDR1 SGHKS, CDR2 YYEKEE (reference sequence). V was trimmed by 3 bases and J by 0 bases, leaving 12 bases between them. The CDR3 is made up of 15 amino acids. The CDR3 sequence: CASSSRQGMNTEAFF. Written as DNA, the CDR3 is TGTGCCAGCAGCTCCCGGCAGGGGATGAACACTGAAGCTTTCTTT.

This rearrangement joins TRBV9 to TRBJ2-6, with a weak D call TRBD2 (7 bases). The germline V gene has CDR1 SGDLS and CDR2 YYNGEE. The ends were cut back, 5 bases at V and 10 bases at J, with 19 bases in the middle. The CDR3 loop spans 15 amino acids. The CDR3 spells CASRQGRGGENVLTF. DNA of the CDR3: TGTGCCAGCAGGCAGGGGAGGGGCGGGGAAAACGTCCTGACTTTC.

J is TRBJ2-1 and V is TRBV25-1, with 9 bases that match TRBD2. Losses at the gene ends were 10 bases for V and 0 bases for J; bases not matched to a gene: 13. CDR1 is MGHDK and CDR2 is SYGVNS in the germline V gene. CDR3 size: 17 residues. The CDR3 DNA reads TGTGCCACCACCCCCTCTAGCGGGAAGAGCTCCTACAATGAGCAGTTCTTC. Translation gives CATTPSSGKSSYNEQFF.

The chain has TRBV9 and TRBJ2-6, with D perhaps TRBD1 (6 bases). Germline V gene data show CDR1 as SGDLS and CDR2 as YYNGEE. The ends were cut back, 3 bases at V and 2 bases at J, with 9 bases in the middle. The CDR3 is 15 residues long. CDR3 DNA: TGTGCCAGCAGCGCCAGGGGAGCTGGGGCCAACGTCCTGACTTTC. Protein sequence: CASSARGAGANVLTF.

This clone was counted a single time. CDR3 bases: TGTGCCAGCAGCTTAGGGCAGCTGCTAGCGAACACCGGGGAGCTGTTTTTT. Translation: CASSLGQLLANTGELFF. The rearrangement links TRBV11-2 to TRBJ2-2; unclear D gene. Germline V gene sequence: CDR1 SGHAT, CDR2 FQNNGV. Trimming removed 1 base from V and 0 bases from J, with 12 bases in between. CDR3 length: 17 residues.